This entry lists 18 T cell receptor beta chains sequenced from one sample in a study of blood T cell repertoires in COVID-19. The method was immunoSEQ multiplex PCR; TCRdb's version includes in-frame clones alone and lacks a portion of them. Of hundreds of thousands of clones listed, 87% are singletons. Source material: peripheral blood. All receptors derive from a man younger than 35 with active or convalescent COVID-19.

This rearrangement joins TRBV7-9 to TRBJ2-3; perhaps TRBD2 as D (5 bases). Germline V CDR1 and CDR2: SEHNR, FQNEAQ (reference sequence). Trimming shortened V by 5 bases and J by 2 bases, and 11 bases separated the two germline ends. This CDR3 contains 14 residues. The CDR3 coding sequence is TGTGCCAGCAGCCCCAGCGGTACCACAGATACGCAGTATTTT. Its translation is CASSPSGTTDTQYF.

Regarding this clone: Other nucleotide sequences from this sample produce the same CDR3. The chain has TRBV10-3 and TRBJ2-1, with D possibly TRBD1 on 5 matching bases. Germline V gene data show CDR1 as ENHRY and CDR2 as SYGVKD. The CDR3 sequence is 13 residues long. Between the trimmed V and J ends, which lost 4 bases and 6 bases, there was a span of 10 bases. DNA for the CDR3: TGTGCCATCAGTGTTCAGGGTGGCAATGAGCAGTTCTTC. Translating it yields CAISVQGGNEQFF.

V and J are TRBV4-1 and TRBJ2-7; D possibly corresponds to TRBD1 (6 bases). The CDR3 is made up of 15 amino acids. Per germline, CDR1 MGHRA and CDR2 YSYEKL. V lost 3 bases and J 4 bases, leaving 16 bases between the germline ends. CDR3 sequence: CASSQMVQGEYEQYF. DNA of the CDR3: TGCGCCAGCAGCCAGATGGTACAGGGAGAATACGAGCAGTACTTC.

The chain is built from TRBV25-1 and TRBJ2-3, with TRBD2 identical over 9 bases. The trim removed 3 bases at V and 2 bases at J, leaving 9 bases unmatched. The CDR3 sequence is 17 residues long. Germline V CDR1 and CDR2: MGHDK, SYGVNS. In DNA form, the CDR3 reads TGTGCCAGCAGTGACGCTAGCGGGGTAAGATTCACAGATACGCAGTATTTT. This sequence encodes CASSDASGVRFTDTQYF.

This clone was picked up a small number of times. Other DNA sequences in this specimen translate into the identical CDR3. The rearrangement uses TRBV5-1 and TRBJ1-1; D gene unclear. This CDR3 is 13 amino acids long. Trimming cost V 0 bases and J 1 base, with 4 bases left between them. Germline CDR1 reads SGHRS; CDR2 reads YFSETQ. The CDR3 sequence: CASSLAGNTEAFF. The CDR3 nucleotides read TGCGCCAGCAGCTTGGCCGGGAACACTGAAGCTTTCTTT.

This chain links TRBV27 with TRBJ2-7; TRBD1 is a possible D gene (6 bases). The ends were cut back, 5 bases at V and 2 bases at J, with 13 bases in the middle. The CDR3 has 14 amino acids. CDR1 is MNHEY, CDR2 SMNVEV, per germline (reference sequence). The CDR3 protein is CASSPLGGTYEQYF. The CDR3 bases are TGTGCCAGCAGTCCTTTAGGGGGAACCTACGAGCAGTACTTC.

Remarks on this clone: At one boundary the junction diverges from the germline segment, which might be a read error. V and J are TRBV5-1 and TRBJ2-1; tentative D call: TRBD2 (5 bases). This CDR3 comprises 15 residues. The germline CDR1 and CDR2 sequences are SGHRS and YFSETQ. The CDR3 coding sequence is TGCGCCAGCAGTTTGGGGAGCAGTACCTACAATGAGCAGTTCTTC. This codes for CASSLGSSTYNEQFF.

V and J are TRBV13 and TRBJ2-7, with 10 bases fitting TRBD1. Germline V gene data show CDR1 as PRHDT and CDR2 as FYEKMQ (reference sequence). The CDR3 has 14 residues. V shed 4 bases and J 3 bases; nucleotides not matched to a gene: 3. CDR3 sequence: CASSSGTGVYEQYF. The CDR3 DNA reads TGTGCCAGCAGCTCCGGGACAGGGGTCTACGAGCAGTACTTC.

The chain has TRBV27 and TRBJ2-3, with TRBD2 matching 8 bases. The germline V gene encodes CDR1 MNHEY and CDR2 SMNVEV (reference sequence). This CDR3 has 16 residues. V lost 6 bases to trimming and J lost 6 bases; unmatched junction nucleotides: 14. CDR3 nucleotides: TGTGCCAGCAGGAGTTTATCGGGAGGGCCGGGGGATACGCAGTATTTT. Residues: CASRSLSGGPGDTQYF.

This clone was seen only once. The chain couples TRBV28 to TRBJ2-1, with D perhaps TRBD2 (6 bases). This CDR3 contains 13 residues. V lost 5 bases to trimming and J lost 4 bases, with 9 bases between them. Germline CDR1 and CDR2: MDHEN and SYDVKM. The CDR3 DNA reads TGTGCCAGCAGTCCGGGACTTTACAATGAGCAGTTCTTC. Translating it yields CASSPGLYNEQFF. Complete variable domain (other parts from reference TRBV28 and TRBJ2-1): DVKVTQSSRYLVKRTGEKVFLECVQDMDHENMFWYRQDPGLGLRLIYFSYDVKMKEKGDIPEGYSVSREKKERFSLILESASTNQTSMYLCASSPGLYNEQFFGPGTRLTVL.

Here the CDR3 DNA reads TGTGCCAGCAGCTTAGCGTCCGGGACTGATTCCTACGAGCAGTACTTC. Its protein product is CASSLASGTDSYEQYF. The rearrangement links TRBV7-6 to TRBJ2-7; D is possibly TRBD2 (6 bases). Germline CDR1 and CDR2: SGHVS and FNYEAQ. Trimming removed 0 bases from V and 1 base from J, with 13 bases in between. The CDR3 extends over 16 amino acids.

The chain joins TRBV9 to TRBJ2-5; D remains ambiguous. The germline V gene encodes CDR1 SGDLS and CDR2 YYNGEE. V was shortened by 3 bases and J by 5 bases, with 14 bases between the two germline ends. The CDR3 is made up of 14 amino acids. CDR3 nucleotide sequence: TGTGCCAGCAGCGAGAGGATGGCTGCCGAGACCCAGTACTTC. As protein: CASSERMAAETQYF. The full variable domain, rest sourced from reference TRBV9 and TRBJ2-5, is DSGVTQTPKHLITATGQRVTLRCSPRSGDLSVYWYQQSLDQGLQFLIQYYNGEERAKGNILERFSAQQFPDLHSELNLSSLELGDSALYFCASSERMAAETQYFGPGTRLLVL.

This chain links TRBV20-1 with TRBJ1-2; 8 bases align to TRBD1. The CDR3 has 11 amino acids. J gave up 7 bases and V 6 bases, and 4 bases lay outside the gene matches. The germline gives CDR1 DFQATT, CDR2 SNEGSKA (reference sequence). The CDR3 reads CSALDRAGYTF. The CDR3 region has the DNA TGCAGTGCCCTGGACAGGGCTGGCTACACCTTC.

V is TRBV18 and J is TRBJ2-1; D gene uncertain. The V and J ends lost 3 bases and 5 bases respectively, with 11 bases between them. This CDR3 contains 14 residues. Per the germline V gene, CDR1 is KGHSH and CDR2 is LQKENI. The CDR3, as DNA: TGTGCCAGCTCACCGACCGGCGGAGACAATGAGCAGTTCTTC. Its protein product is CASSPTGGDNEQFF.

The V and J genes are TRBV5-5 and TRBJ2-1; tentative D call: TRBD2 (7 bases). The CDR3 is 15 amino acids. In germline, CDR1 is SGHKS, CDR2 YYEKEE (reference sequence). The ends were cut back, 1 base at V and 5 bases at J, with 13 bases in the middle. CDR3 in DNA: TGTGCCAGCAGCTTGTTAGGGGGGGTTGACAATGAGCAGTTCTTC. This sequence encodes CASSLLGGVDNEQFF.

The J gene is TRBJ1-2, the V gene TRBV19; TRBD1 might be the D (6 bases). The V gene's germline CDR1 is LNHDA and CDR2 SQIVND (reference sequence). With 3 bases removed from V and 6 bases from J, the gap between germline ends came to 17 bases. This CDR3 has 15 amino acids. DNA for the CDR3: TGTGCCAGTAGTATTCGTCTCGCAGGGGTGGATGGCTACACCTTC. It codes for CASSIRLAGVDGYTF.

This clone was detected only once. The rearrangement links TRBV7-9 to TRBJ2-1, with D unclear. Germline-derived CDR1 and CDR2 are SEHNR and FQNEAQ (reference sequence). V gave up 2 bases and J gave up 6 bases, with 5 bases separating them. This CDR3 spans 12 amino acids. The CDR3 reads CASSLLFNEQFF. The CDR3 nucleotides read TGTGCCAGCAGCTTACTATTCAATGAGCAGTTCTTC.

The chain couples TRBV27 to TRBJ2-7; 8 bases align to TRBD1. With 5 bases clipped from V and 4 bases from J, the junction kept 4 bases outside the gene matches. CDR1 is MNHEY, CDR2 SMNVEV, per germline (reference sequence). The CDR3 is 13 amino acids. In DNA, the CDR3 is TGTGCCAGCAGTCCGGGACAGGTATACGAGCAGTACTTC. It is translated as CASSPGQVYEQYF.